The clone carrying this T cell receptor (beta chain) was counted between two and nine times. Its antigen is undetermined. Using a J-beta primer mix together with a sample-barcoded 5' primer, a second PCR was run for 7 to 11 cycles. Tagging of each cDNA molecule was performed by a template-switch adaptor with 12 random nucleotides. Each CDR3 protein is one row after TCRdb ran MiXCR on the 5' RACE reads. The repertoire holds fewer than 2 million distinct CDR3 sequences, with roughly two fifths as singletons. The data were taken from a study of blood T cells in healthy people across ages. Overall study findings and caveats: Higher diversity, along with more naive CD4+ cells, distinguished long-lived donors from aged donors. Unsorted PBMCs ruled out conclusive naive versus antigen-experienced comparison.

The ends were cut back, 1 base at V and 0 bases at J, with 13 bases in the middle. CDR1 is DFQATT and CDR2 is SNEGSKA in the germline V gene (reference sequence). This CDR3 has 15 amino acids. Whenever a sample was processed, at least 6 million PBMCs were isolated. V and J are TRBV20-1 and TRBJ2-7, with D possibly matching TRBD2 (5 bases). Sequences were obtained from blood. This clonotype was sampled from a human donor in good health. The CDR3 DNA reads TGCAGTGCTAGAGTAGGAGGATCCAGCTCCTACGAGCAGTACTTC. This sequence encodes CSARVGGSSSYEQYF.